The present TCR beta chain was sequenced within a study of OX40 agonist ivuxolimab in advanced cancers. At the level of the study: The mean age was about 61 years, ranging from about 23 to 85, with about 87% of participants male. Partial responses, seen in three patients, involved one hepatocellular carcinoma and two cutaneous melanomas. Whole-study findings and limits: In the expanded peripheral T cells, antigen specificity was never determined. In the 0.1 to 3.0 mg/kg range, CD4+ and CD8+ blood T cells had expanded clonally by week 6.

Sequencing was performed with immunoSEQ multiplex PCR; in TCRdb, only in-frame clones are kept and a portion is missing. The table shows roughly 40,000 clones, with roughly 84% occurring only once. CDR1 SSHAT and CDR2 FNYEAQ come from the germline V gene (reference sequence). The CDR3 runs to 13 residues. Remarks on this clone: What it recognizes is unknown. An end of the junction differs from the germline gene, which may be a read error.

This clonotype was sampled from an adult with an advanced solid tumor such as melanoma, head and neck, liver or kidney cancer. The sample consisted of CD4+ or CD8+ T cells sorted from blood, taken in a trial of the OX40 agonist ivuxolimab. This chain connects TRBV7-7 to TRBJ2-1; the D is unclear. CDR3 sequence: CASSLFVYNEQFF. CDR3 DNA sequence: TGTGCTAGCAGCTTATTCGTCTACAATGAGCAGTTCTTC.